This T cell receptor (beta chain) comes out of a study of CD8 T cells in ankylosing spondylitis. In this sample, this clonotype turned up many times. The CDR3 is 8 amino acids. Germline V lookup: CDR1 DFQATT, CDR2 SNEGSKA (reference sequence). MiXCR, run by TCRdb on the 5' RACE reads, gives a single entry per CDR3 protein. The table lists about 130,000 distinct CDR3 sequences, about 6.5% of them singletons. This sequence originates from a male donor with ankylosing spondylitis or in good health (not recorded which). The material sequenced was blood, either unsorted or a sorted T cell fraction (not recorded which). The V and J genes are TRBV20-1 and TRBJ1-2; D call uncertain. The CDR3 region is CRAQDYTF. For the CDR3, the DNA is TGCAGAGCCCAGGACTACACCTTC.